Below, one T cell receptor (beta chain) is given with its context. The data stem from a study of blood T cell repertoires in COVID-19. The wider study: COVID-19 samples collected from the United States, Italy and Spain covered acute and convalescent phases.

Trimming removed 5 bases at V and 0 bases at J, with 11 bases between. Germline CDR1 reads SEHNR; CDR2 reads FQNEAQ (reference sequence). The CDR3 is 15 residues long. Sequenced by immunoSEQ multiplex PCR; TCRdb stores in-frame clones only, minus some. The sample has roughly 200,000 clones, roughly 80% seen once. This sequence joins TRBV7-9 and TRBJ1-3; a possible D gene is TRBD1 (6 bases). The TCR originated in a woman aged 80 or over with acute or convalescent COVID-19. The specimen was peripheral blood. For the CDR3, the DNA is TGTGCCAGCAGCGTGGGGGCAGGCTCTGGAAACACCATATATTTT. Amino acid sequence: CASSVGAGSGNTIYF.